Shown below are 29 T cell receptor beta chains from a single sample sequenced in a study of blood T cells in healthy people across ages. Then a second PCR, running about 7 to 11 cycles, was carried out with a sample-barcoded 5' primer and a J-beta primer mix. TCRdb redid the calling of the 5' RACE reads with MiXCR, one entry per CDR3 protein. The sample has 1.5 million to 2 million distinct CDR3 sequences, 28% seen once. Specimen: blood. Source of these receptors: a woman in her twenties or thirties in good health.

This clonotype was counted only a few times. The chain recombines TRBV7-9 with TRBJ1-5; TRBD1 might be the D (6 bases). The CDR3 extends over 16 amino acids. Trimming left V 3 bases short and J 0 bases short, with 12 bases between. Germline-derived CDR1 and CDR2 are SEHNR and FQNEAQ (reference sequence). CDR3 nucleotide sequence: TGTGCCAGCAGCTTGGGGGGGGCGCGTAGCAATCAGCCCCAGCATTTT. Translated: CASSLGGARSNQPQHF.

The CDR3 protein is CASSQTGLLRGNEQFF. For the CDR3, the DNA is TGTGCCAGTAGTCAAACAGGTCTCCTTCGGGGGAATGAGCAGTTCTTC. J is TRBJ2-1 and V is TRBV28, with a tentative D call TRBD2 (6 bases). V lost 9 bases and J 7 bases, leaving 25 bases between the germline ends. The length of the CDR3 is 16 residues. Germline loops: CDR1 MDHEN, CDR2 SYDVKM.

This clonotype appeared a few times. This chain connects TRBV7-2 to TRBJ1-2, with unresolved D. Germline V gives CDR1 SGHTA, CDR2 FQGNSA. Trimming took off 5 bases at V and 6 bases at J, with 13 bases between the two ends. This CDR3 has 13 residues. This CDR3 reads CASSPLGWDGYTF. The CDR3 nucleotides read TGTGCCAGCAGCCCCCTGGGTTGGGATGGCTACACCTTC.

This clonotype was seen at least ten times. The rearrangement joins TRBV12-3 or TRBV12-4 to TRBJ2-5; TRBD1 is a possible D gene (6 bases). The CDR3 is made up of 14 amino acids. The V end was cut by 6 bases, the J end by 0 bases, with 11 bases between. This CDR3 reads CASRLGQNQETQYF. The CDR3 bases are TGTGCCAGCAGACTAGGACAGAACCAAGAGACCCAGTACTTC.

The genes are TRBV9 and TRBJ2-1; D unresolved. The CDR3 length is 13 residues. Looked up from germline, CDR1 is SGDLS and CDR2 is YYNGEE. Trimming shortened V by 0 bases and J by 8 bases, and 9 bases separated the two germline ends. The CDR3 DNA sequence: TGTGCCAGCAGCGTAGAAGGGTTCTATGAGCAGTTCTTC. Encoded protein: CASSVEGFYEQFF.

This clonotype was seen many times. The rearrangement uses TRBV5-5 and TRBJ1-1; D is undetermined. The CDR3 consists of 17 residues. Germline CDR1 reads SGHKS; CDR2 reads YYEKEE (reference sequence). Trimming left V 1 base short and J 2 bases short, with 18 bases between. The CDR3 DNA follows: TGTGCCAGCAGCTTGCGGCCCACGAGAGGGAAAAACACTGAAGCTTTCTTT. Residues: CASSLRPTRGKNTEAFF.

On this clonotype: Possible read error: a much larger clone is one base away. The chain employs TRBV12-3 or TRBV12-4 and TRBJ2-6; TRBD1 matches 7 bases. This CDR3 has 14 residues. CDR3 amino acids: CASRDRDGANVRTF. For the CDR3, the DNA is TGTGCCAGCAGAGACAGGGATGGGGCCAACGTCCGGACTTTC.

This rearrangement joins TRBV5-1 to TRBJ2-3, with a tentative D call TRBD2 (6 bases). V lost 0 bases to trimming and J lost 3 bases, with 11 bases between them. Germline V lookup: CDR1 SGHRS, CDR2 YFSETQ. This CDR3 region has 15 residues. CDR3 region: CASSLEIAATDTQYF. In DNA, the CDR3 is TGCGCCAGCAGCTTGGAAATAGCGGCTACAGATACGCAGTATTTT.

This clonotype was recorded at least ten times. The chain combines TRBV29-1 with TRBJ1-2, with D unresolved. The CDR3 length is 9 residues. In germline, CDR1 is SQVTM, CDR2 ANQGSEA. Trimming cost V 7 bases and J 7 bases, with 7 bases left between them. The CDR3 DNA reads TGCAGCGCAGAGCTTGGCTACACCTTC. Translating gives CSAELGYTF.

This clonotype was counted only a few times. The chain links TRBV6-6 to TRBJ2-3; 7 bases agree with TRBD1. With 5 bases clipped from V and 4 bases from J, the junction kept 15 bases outside the gene matches. The CDR3 contains 17 residues. Germline CDR1 and CDR2: MNHNY and SVGAGI (reference sequence). The CDR3 spells CASSPKRGRISADTQYF. The CDR3 bases are TGTGCCAGCAGTCCGAAGAGGGGGCGCATAAGCGCAGATACGCAGTATTTT.

About this clonotype: A read error is possible here, since a much larger clone lies one base away. The chain carries TRBV28 and TRBJ1-2, with TRBD1 matching over 8 bases. CDR1 is MDHEN and CDR2 is SYDVKM in the germline V gene. The CDR3 consists of 11 residues. As DNA, the CDR3 is TGTGCCAGTTCAGGGGGCGTTGGCCACACCTTC. Protein sequence: CASSGGVGHTF.

On this clonotype: One end of the junction fails to match germline, which may point to a read error. This chain uses TRBV9 with TRBJ1-2, with D possibly being TRBD1 (6 bases). This CDR3 spans 15 amino acids. Germline V gives CDR1 SGDLS, CDR2 YYNGEE. As DNA, the CDR3 is TGTGCCAGCAGCGTAGGGGACAACTCTAACCATGGCTACACCTTC. It yields the protein CASSVGDNSNHGYTF.

CDR3 sequence reads: CASSFQDRVSGKLFF. The CDR3 region has the DNA TGTGCCAGCAGTTTCCAGGACAGGGTTAGTGGAAAACTGTTTTTT. The rearrangement links TRBV27 to TRBJ1-4, with 8 bases matching TRBD1. V shed 3 bases, J shed 10 bases, and the junction held 10 bases outside the gene matches. CDR3 length: 15 amino acids. CDR1 and CDR2 from the germline V gene are MNHEY and SMNVEV (reference sequence). The entire variable domain, with the rest obtained from reference TRBV27 and TRBJ1-4, is as follows: EAQVTQNPRYLITVTGKKLTVTCSQNMNHEYMSWYRQDPGLGLRQIYYSMNVEVTDKGDVPEGYKVSRKEKRNFPLILESPSPNQTSLYFCASSFQDRVSGKLFFGSGTQLSVL.

The rearrangement links TRBV12-3 or TRBV12-4 to TRBJ1-1; D gene ambiguous. V was shortened by 5 bases and J by 11 bases, with 15 bases between the two germline ends. This CDR3 is built from 12 residues. CDR3 amino acids: CASSPLPVAAFF. The CDR3 DNA sequence: TGTGCCAGCAGTCCGCTCCCGGTCGCGGCTTTCTTT.

This clonotype was seen at least ten times. V and J are TRBV28 and TRBJ2-6; 10 nucleotides agree with TRBD2. J gave up 2 bases and V 1 base, and 2 bases lay outside the gene matches. Germline assignment: CDR1 MDHEN and CDR2 SYDVKM. This CDR3 spans 17 amino acids. The CDR3 DNA follows: TGTGCCAGCAGTTTATACAGCGGGGGGGCTGGGGCCAACGTCCTGACTTTC. Translating it yields CASSLYSGGAGANVLTF.

Remarks on this clonotype: Since a much larger clone is just one base distant, this may be a read error. The chain employs TRBV28 and TRBJ2-1; 8 bases match TRBD1. V shed 8 bases, J shed 10 bases, and the junction held 7 bases outside the gene matches. The CDR3 runs 12 residues. In germline, CDR1 is MDHEN, CDR2 SYDVKM. In DNA form, the CDR3 reads TGTGCCAGCGACAGGGACAGGCACGAGCAGTTCTTC. Amino acids: CASDRDRHEQFF.

The V call is TRBV7-9, the J call TRBJ2-1; 8 nucleotides line up with TRBD2. Trimming at V came to 8 bases and at J to 7 bases, leaving 16 bases not matched to a gene. CDR1 is SEHNR, CDR2 FQNEAQ, per germline (reference sequence). There are 16 residues in the CDR3. In nucleotides, the CDR3 is TGTGCCAGCGCGAAAACTGTGGGGACTAGTACAAATGAGCAGTTCTTC. Translating gives CASAKTVGTSTNEQFF.

This clonotype has a count of ten or more. The chain links TRBV24-1 to TRBJ2-3; D is undetermined. V was trimmed by 1 base and J by 0 bases, leaving 7 bases between them. The germline gives CDR1 KGHDR, CDR2 SFDVKD. This CDR3 is 15 amino acids long. The CDR3 DNA follows: TGTGCCACCAGTGATTTTAAATCTAGCACAGATACGCAGTATTTT. Amino acids: CATSDFKSSTDTQYF.

J is TRBJ2-7 and V is TRBV20-1; D is perhaps TRBD2 (5 bases). Germline values: CDR1 DFQATT, CDR2 SNEGSKA (reference sequence). V was pared by 3 bases and J by 1 base, with 16 bases between. The CDR3 covers 15 residues. CDR3 sequence reads: CSASVQRSMSYEQYF. The CDR3 region has the DNA TGCAGTGCTAGTGTTCAGCGGAGCATGTCCTACGAGCAGTACTTC.

The chain combines TRBV20-1 with TRBJ1-1; 9 bases are a match to TRBD1. The CDR3 is 15 residues long. Germline trimming cut 0 bases from V and 1 base from J; bases unmatched to any gene: 3. The germline gives CDR1 DFQATT, CDR2 SNEGSKA (reference sequence). This CDR3 reads CSARDRDRANTEAFF. CDR3 coding DNA: TGCAGTGCTAGAGACCGGGACAGGGCGAACACTGAAGCTTTCTTT.

This sequence joins TRBV7-2 and TRBJ2-7, with 10 bases lining up with TRBD1. CDR3 length: 14 residues. J was trimmed by 4 bases and V by 7 bases; bases with no gene match: 7. Germline V gene data show CDR1 as SGHTA and CDR2 as FQGNSA. CDR3 DNA: TGTGCCAGCATGCGGGACAGGGGCGCTTACGAGCAGTACTTC. This gives the protein CASMRDRGAYEQYF.

This clonotype was observed a few times. J is TRBJ2-3 and V is TRBV20-1; TRBD2 matches 7 bases. Losses at the gene ends were 0 bases for V and 4 bases for J; bases not matched to a gene: 4. The CDR3 covers 14 residues. In germline, CDR1 is DFQATT, CDR2 SNEGSKA (reference sequence). For the CDR3, the DNA is TGCAGTGCTAGAGAAGGACTAGGAGCAGATACGCAGTATTTT. It is translated as CSAREGLGADTQYF.

This clonotype was detected only a few times. This sequence joins TRBV6-6 and TRBJ1-1, with D possibly being TRBD1 (5 bases). Per germline, CDR1 MNHNY and CDR2 SVGAGI (reference sequence). The CDR3 runs to 13 residues. The V gene lost 7 bases and the J gene lost 4 bases, with 13 bases spanning the gap. The CDR3 nucleotides read TGTGCCAGCACCCCAGTTGGGGGCACTGAAGCTTTCTTT. Translation gives CASTPVGGTEAFF.

This chain links TRBV20-1 with TRBJ2-1; 11 bases agree with TRBD2. Unmatched junction bases numbered 4, after V lost 6 bases and J lost 0 bases. Germline lookup yields CDR1 DFQATT and CDR2 SNEGSKA (reference sequence). The CDR3 has 15 amino acids. The CDR3 bases are TGCAGTGCCAGACTAGCGGGGCGCTCCTACAATGAGCAGTTCTTC. It specifies CSARLAGRSYNEQFF.

The J gene is TRBJ2-5, the V gene TRBV7-8, with a tentative D call TRBD2 (5 bases). This CDR3 is 13 amino acids long. The germline CDR1 and CDR2 sequences are SGHVS and FQNEAQ. Trimming shortened V by 6 bases and J by 4 bases, and 12 bases separated the two germline ends. For the CDR3, the DNA is TGTGCCAGCAGGTCCGGGGTTGGAGAGACCCAGTACTTC. Amino acids: CASRSGVGETQYF.

About this clonotype itself: A clone one base away is much larger, so this may be a read error. The CDR3 coding sequence is TGCAGCGCCCGTGGGAACGGTTACGAGCAGTACTTC. Its translation: CSARGNGYEQYF. V is TRBV29-1 and J is TRBJ2-7; D ambiguous. Germline V gene data show CDR1 as SQVTM and CDR2 as ANQGSEA. Deletions cut 7 bases from V and 4 bases from J, with 14 bases between. This CDR3 is 12 amino acids long.

This clonotype was recorded at least ten times. The rearrangement links TRBV6-5 to TRBJ2-1; D tentatively fits TRBD1 or TRBD2 (5 bases each). The CDR3 is 15 residues long. The ends were cut back, 0 bases at V and 6 bases at J, with 12 bases in the middle. Germline V gene data show CDR1 as MNHEY and CDR2 as SVGAGI. The CDR3 DNA reads as TGTGCCAGCAGTTACTCGAATCAGGGACGCAATGAGCAGTTCTTC. Protein product: CASSYSNQGRNEQFF.

This clonotype has just a few counts. At one end the junction does not follow the germline gene, possibly because of a read error. The chain couples TRBV4-3 to TRBJ2-1, with 9 nucleotides matching TRBD2. Germline CDR1 and CDR2: LGHNA and YSLEER. The CDR3 consists of 17 residues. Here the CDR3 DNA reads TGCGCCAGCAGCCAAGTGGCTAGCGGGACCGCCTACAGTGAGCAGTTCTTC. Its protein product is CASSQVASGTAYSEQFF.

The genes are TRBV12-3 or TRBV12-4 and TRBJ2-7, with D perhaps being TRBD1 or TRBD2 (5 bases each). V was pared by 8 bases and J by 2 bases, with 16 bases between. This CDR3 has 14 residues. CDR3 coding DNA: TGTGCCAGCCGGTACCGTGGGGGAGCCTACGAGCAGTACTTC. It is translated as CASRYRGGAYEQYF.